One sample yielded the 11 T cell receptor beta chains listed below, sequenced in a study of human thymus T cells. Generated by immunoSEQ multiplex PCR, the TCRdb table keeps only in-frame clones and is missing some. The repertoire holds about 78,000 clones, with around 96% as singletons. Resections obtained during corrective heart surgery supplied the thymus tissue. The sequencing sample was made of thymus tissue. The source of these receptors is a boy younger than two with a congenital heart defect but otherwise immunologically healthy.

The genes are TRBV20-1 and TRBJ1-1; D is ambiguous. This CDR3 comprises 11 residues. Germline loops: CDR1 DFQATT, CDR2 SNEGSKA (reference sequence). Trimming took 4 bases from V and 7 from J, leaving 10 bases between them. Written as DNA, the CDR3 is TGCAGTGCTAAGACCTCCGGTGAAGCTTTCTTT. Protein sequence: CSAKTSGEAFF.

The chain uses TRBV5-1 and TRBJ1-4; D not certain. Germline CDR1 is SGHRS and CDR2 is YFSETQ. V shed 4 bases and J shed 0 bases, with 13 bases lying between them. The CDR3 is 16 residues long. The CDR3 reads CASSRGDDPTNEKLFF. CDR3 bases: TGCGCCAGCAGCCGCGGGGATGATCCAACTAATGAAAAACTGTTTTTT.

The genes are TRBV28 and TRBJ2-4; possible D gene TRBD2, 6 bases. The CDR3 sequence is 13 residues long. CDR1 and CDR2 (germline): MDHEN, SYDVKM. V lost 0 bases to trimming and J lost 14 bases, with 14 bases between them. CDR3 nucleotide sequence: TGTGCCAGCAGTTTATGGCCACGGGAGAAGGAGTACTTC. Its translation is CASSLWPREKEYF.

The chain employs TRBV21-1 and TRBJ2-3; the table's D call, TRBD1, has no DNA check behind it. TRBV21-1 has pseudogene status. The CDR3 runs to 15 residues. In DNA form, the CDR3 reads TGTGCCAGCGAACCCCGGGACAGGGGTACAGATACGCAGTATTTT. Amino acid sequence: CASEPRDRGTDTQYF.

V gene TRBV20-1 combines with J gene TRBJ2-7; no clear D gene. Trimming shortened V by 0 bases and J by 13 bases, and 13 bases separated the two germline ends. This CDR3 contains 11 residues. CDR1 is DFQATT, CDR2 SNEGSKA, per germline (reference sequence). The CDR3 nucleotides read TGCAGTGCTAGAGATAAGGTCTGGGGTTACTTC. Translating gives CSARDKVWGYF.

The chain joins TRBV7-3 to TRBJ2-2; 9 bases agree with TRBD2. Germline V gene data show CDR1 as SGHTA and CDR2 as FQGTGA. The ends lost 3 bases at V and 5 bases at J; junction bases unmatched: 19. The CDR3 length is 20 residues. The CDR3 loop is CASSFPGTSRLGGTTGELFF. DNA of the CDR3: TGTGCCAGCAGCTTCCCCGGGACTAGCCGTTTAGGGGGAACGACCGGGGAGCTGTTTTTT.

The rearrangement links TRBV11-2 to TRBJ1-5; no reliable D call. This CDR3 has 17 amino acids. Germline loops: CDR1 SGHAT, CDR2 FQNNGV. The V and J ends lost 0 bases and 3 bases respectively, with 15 bases between them. The CDR3 bases are TGTGCCAGCAGCTTAGATCGCCAATACGGGTACAATCAGCCCCAGCATTTT. Amino acids: CASSLDRQYGYNQPQHF.

The rearrangement links TRBV15 to TRBJ2-5; tentatively, D is TRBD1 (6 bases). This CDR3 has 14 residues. The V and J ends lost 0 bases and 2 bases respectively, with 7 bases between them. Germline lookup yields CDR1 LNHNV and CDR2 YYDKDF (reference sequence). The CDR3 bases are TGTGCCACCAGCAGAGAAGGGGGTCAAGAGACCCAGTACTTC. Protein: CATSREGGQETQYF.

The CDR3 spells CASHPTTGLNQPQHF. CDR3 DNA sequence: TGTGCCAGCCACCCAACGACAGGGCTCAATCAGCCCCAGCATTTT. The chain carries TRBV6-5 and TRBJ1-5; TRBD1 matches 7 bases. The CDR3 length is 15 residues. V lost 8 bases, J lost 3 bases, and 10 bases stayed unmatched. CDR1 is MNHEY, CDR2 SVGAGI, per germline.

The chain combines TRBV5-6 with TRBJ2-6; D ambiguous. Germline CDR1 is SGHDT and CDR2 is YYEEEE. With 4 bases removed from V and 0 bases from J, the gap between germline ends came to 8 bases. This CDR3 is 15 amino acids long. The CDR3 loop reads CASSPGPSGANVLTF. For the CDR3, the DNA is TGTGCCAGCAGCCCCGGACCCTCTGGGGCCAACGTCCTGACTTTC. The full variable domain, with the rest looked up from reference TRBV5-6 and TRBJ2-6, is DAGVTQSPTHLIKTRGQQVTLRCSPKSGHDTVSWYQQALGQGPQFIFQYYEEEERQRGNFPDRFSGHQFPNYSSELNVNALLLGDSALYLCASSPGPSGANVLTFGAGSRLTVL.

The chain carries TRBV15 and TRBJ1-2; 7 nucleotides line up with TRBD1. The CDR3 runs 16 residues. V lost 0 bases and J lost 8; bases outside the gene matches: 12. Germline V gene lookup returns CDR1 LNHNV and CDR2 YYDKDF (reference sequence). The DNA for the CDR3 is TGTGCCACCAGCAGAGATAAACTCGAGGGGGCGCGCGGCTACACCTTC. Encoded protein: CATSRDKLEGARGYTF.